This TCR beta chain was captured in a study of long-term antiretroviral therapy in people with HIV. Looked up from germline, CDR1 is MDHEN and CDR2 is SYDVKM. The CDR3 has 15 residues. V lost 8 bases to trimming and J lost 3 bases, with 19 bases between them. Researchers ran immunoSEQ v3.0 at survey level. Profiling relied on immunoSEQ multiplex PCR, and the TCRdb table lists in-frame clones only, not all of them. The sample includes about 22,000 clones, more than 80% of them seen just once. The sequencing used unsorted PBMCs, collected 0.5 years before starting antiretroviral therapy. The gene calls are TRBV28 and TRBJ1-1; D might be TRBD1 (6 bases). The receptor was isolated from a man in his forties or fifties with HIV. CDR3 loop: CASQMGGTFYTEAFF. Here the CDR3 DNA reads TGTGCCAGCCAAATGGGGGGGACATTTTACACTGAAGCTTTCTTT.